Shown below are 10 T cell receptor beta chains from a single sample sequenced in a study of cytomegalovirus exposure and HLA in healthy donors. 60 Vbeta and 13 Jbeta primers were used in PCR. Profiled with immunoSEQ multiplex PCR; TCRdb holds only in-frame clones, not every one. This table holds 210,000 or so clones, 70% to 90% found once. The sequencing input was PBMCs. The receptors shown here come from a human donor in good health.

This chain connects TRBV7-2 to TRBJ2-7; D gene ambiguous. Germline V gene data show CDR1 as SGHTA and CDR2 as FQGNSA. Trimming took off 1 base at V and 0 bases at J, with 10 bases between the two ends. The CDR3 contains 15 residues. The CDR3 spells CASSLVVEASYEQYF. Here the CDR3 DNA reads TGTGCCAGCAGCTTAGTTGTAGAGGCCTCCTACGAGCAGTACTTC.

Only one count was recorded for this clone. The rearrangement links TRBV5-1 to TRBJ2-3; D not certain. Trimming shortened V by 4 bases and J by 2 bases, and 8 bases separated the two germline ends. The CDR3 covers 13 residues. The germline V gene has CDR1 SGHRS and CDR2 YFSETQ. The DNA of the CDR3 is TGCGCCAGCAGCCGACAATCCACAGATACGCAGTATTTT. Translating gives CASSRQSTDTQYF.

The rearrangement links TRBV6-1 to TRBJ2-5; 10 nucleotides line up with TRBD1. Per the germline V gene, CDR1 is MNHNS and CDR2 is SASEGT. V was clipped by 6 bases and J by 5 bases; unmatched bases: 6. CDR3 length: 14 residues. The CDR3 protein is CASRATGGGETQYF. The CDR3 DNA reads as TGTGCCAGCAGGGCGACAGGGGGCGGCGAGACCCAGTACTTC.

The DNA for the CDR3 is TGTGCCAGCGGCTACAGGGTACCCTATGGCTACACCTTC. Its protein is CASGYRVPYGYTF. The rearrangement joins TRBV7-8 to TRBJ1-2; D is possibly TRBD1 (6 bases). The CDR3 covers 13 residues. Trimming took off 8 bases at V and 4 bases at J, with 14 bases between the two ends. Germline V lookup: CDR1 SGHVS, CDR2 FQNEAQ.

This clone was seen a few times. The chain is built from TRBV7-8 and TRBJ2-1, with 8 bases that match TRBD2. Germline V CDR1 and CDR2: SGHVS, FQNEAQ. V trimming: 5 bases; J trimming: 10 bases; junction bases outside the gene matches: 7. The CDR3 loop spans 13 amino acids. CDR3 nucleotides: TGTGCCAGCAGCCCCCAGGTAGCGGGAGAGCAGTTCTTC. Protein product: CASSPQVAGEQFF.

This sequence joins TRBV5-1 and TRBJ2-6, with 15 bases lining up with TRBD2. Per germline, CDR1 SGHRS and CDR2 YFSETQ. The J segment lost 2 bases and the V segment lost 7 bases, leaving 1 base of the junction unmatched. The CDR3 sequence is 16 residues long. The CDR3 coding sequence is TGCGCCAGCCGGACTAGCGGGAGGGCTGGGGCCAACGTCCTGACTTTC. This sequence encodes CASRTSGRAGANVLTF.

The chain is built from TRBV27 and TRBJ2-7; 11 nucleotides align to TRBD2. V shed 10 bases, J shed 3 bases, and the junction held 11 bases outside the gene matches. This CDR3 is 15 amino acids long. The germline CDR1 and CDR2 sequences are MNHEY and SMNVEV (reference sequence). For the CDR3, the DNA is TGTGCCACCAGACTAGCGGGGCACCCTTACTACGAGCAGTACTTC. It translates to CATRLAGHPYYEQYF.

The chain recombines TRBV5-4 with TRBJ1-4, with D unclear. There are 12 residues in the CDR3. Per germline, CDR1 SGHNT and CDR2 YYREEE (reference sequence). Trimming cost V 3 bases and J 4 bases, with 4 bases left between them. The CDR3 DNA follows: TGTGCCAGCAGCTCGGGTAATGAAAAACTGTTTTTT. It specifies CASSSGNEKLFF.

The chain employs TRBV15 and TRBJ2-1; D is possibly TRBD2 (6 bases). CDR1 is LNHNV and CDR2 is YYDKDF in the germline V gene (reference sequence). Between the trimmed V and J ends, which lost 0 bases and 8 bases, there was a span of 14 bases. The length of the CDR3 is 15 residues. CDR3 in amino acids: CATSRERGSSHEQFF. The CDR3 DNA reads TGTGCCACCAGCAGAGAGCGGGGTTCTAGTCATGAGCAGTTCTTC.

The V call is TRBV9, the J call TRBJ2-5; TRBD2 aligns across 10 bases. The CDR3 has 16 residues. The germline V gene encodes CDR1 SGDLS and CDR2 YYNGEE. With V trimmed by 4 bases and J by 1 base, 7 bases remained unmatched. The CDR3 region is CASSRGLAAFQETQYF. CDR3 bases: TGTGCCAGCAGCCGCGGACTAGCGGCTTTCCAAGAGACCCAGTACTTC. Variable domain in full (rest from reference TRBV9 and TRBJ2-5): DSGVTQTPKHLITATGQRVTLRCSPRSGDLSVYWYQQSLDQGLQFLIQYYNGEERAKGNILERFSAQQFPDLHSELNLSSLELGDSALYFCASSRGLAAFQETQYFGPGTRLLVL.